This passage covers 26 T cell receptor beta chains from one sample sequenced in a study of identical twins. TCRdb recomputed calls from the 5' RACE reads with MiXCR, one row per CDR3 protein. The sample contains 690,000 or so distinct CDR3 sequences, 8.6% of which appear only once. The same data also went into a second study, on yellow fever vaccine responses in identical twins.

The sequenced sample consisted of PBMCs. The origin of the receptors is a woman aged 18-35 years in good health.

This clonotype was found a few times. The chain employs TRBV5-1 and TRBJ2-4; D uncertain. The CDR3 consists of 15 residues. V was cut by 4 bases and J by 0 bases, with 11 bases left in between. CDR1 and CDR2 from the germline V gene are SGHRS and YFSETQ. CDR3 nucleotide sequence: TGCGCCAGCAGCCACGACCCGGGAGCCAAAAACATTCAGTACTTC. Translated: CASSHDPGAKNIQYF. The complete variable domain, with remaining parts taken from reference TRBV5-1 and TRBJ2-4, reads KAGVTQTPRYLIKTRGQQVTLSCSPISGHRSVSWYQQTPGQGLQFLFEYFSETQRNKGNFPGRFSGRQFSNSRSEMNVSTLELGDSALYLCASSHDPGAKNIQYFGAGTRLSVL.

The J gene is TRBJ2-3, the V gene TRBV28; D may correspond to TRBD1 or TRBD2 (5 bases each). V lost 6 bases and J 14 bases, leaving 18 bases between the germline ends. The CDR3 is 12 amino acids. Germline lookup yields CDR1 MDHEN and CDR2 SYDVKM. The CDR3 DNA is TGTGCCAGCAGAGGGGACGGCCCGCGGATGTATTTT. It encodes CASRGDGPRMYF.

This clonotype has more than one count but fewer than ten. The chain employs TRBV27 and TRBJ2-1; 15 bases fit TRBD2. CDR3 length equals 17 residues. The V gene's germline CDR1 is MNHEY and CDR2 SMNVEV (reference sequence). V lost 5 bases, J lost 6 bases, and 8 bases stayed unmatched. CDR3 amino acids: CASSRWTSGRGSNEQFF. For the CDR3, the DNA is TGTGCCAGCAGTCGATGGACTAGCGGGAGGGGTTCCAATGAGCAGTTCTTC.

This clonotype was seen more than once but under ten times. The CDR3 nucleotides are TGCGCCAGCAGCTTGGCCCCCTCAAACACCGGGGAGCTGTTTTTT. It encodes CASSLAPSNTGELFF. The chain has TRBV5-1 and TRBJ2-2; D not resolved. With 0 bases removed from V and 2 bases from J, the gap between germline ends came to 8 bases. Per germline, CDR1 SGHRS and CDR2 YFSETQ. CDR3 length: 15 residues.

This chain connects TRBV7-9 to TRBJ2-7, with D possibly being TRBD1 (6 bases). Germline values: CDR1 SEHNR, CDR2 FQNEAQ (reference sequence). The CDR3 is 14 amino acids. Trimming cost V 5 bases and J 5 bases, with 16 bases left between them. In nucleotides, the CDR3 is TGTGCCAGCAGCCCGACAGGTACTCGGGACGAGCAGTACTTC. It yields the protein CASSPTGTRDEQYF.

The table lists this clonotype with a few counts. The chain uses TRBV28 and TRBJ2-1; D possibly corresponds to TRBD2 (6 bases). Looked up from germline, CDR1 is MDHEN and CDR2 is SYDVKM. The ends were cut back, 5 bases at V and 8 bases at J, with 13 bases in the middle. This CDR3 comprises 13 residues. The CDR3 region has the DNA TGTGCCAGCAGTATTACTAGCACCGATGAGCAGTTCTTC. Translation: CASSITSTDEQFF.

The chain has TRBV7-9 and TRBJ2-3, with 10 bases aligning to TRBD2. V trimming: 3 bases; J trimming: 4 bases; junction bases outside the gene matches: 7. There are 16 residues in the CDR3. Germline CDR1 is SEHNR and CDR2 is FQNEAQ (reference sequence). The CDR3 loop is CASSFRLAGDPDTQYF. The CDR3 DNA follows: TGTGCCAGCAGCTTTAGGCTAGCGGGAGACCCAGATACGCAGTATTTT.

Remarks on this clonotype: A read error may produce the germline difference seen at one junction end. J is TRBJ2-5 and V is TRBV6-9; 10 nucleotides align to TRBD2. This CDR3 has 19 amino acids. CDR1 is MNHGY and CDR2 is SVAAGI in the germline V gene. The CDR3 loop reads CARSLRGGSGRLGKETQYF. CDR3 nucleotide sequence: TGTGCCCGCAGTTTACGGGGGGGTAGCGGGAGGTTGGGTAAAGAGACCCAGTACTTC.

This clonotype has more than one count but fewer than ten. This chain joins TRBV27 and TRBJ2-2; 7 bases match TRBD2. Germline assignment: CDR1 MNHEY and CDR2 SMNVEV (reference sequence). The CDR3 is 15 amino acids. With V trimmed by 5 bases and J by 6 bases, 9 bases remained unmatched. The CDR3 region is CASSPLTSPPGELFF. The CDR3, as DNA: TGTGCCAGCAGTCCCCTGACTAGCCCCCCCGGGGAGCTGTTTTTT.

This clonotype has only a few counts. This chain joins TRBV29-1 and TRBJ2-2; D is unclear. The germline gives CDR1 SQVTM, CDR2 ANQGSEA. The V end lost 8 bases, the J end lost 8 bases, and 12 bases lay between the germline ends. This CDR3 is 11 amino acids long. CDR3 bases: TGCAGCAGCTCGTTTCTTGGGGAGCTGTTTTTT. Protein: CSSSFLGELFF.

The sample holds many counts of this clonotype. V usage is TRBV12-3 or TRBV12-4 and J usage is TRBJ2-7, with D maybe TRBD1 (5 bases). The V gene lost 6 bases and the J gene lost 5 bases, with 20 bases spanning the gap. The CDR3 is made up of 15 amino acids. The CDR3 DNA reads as TGTGCCAGCAGCAACGCCGCGGTTAGGGGCCACGAGCAGTACTTC. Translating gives CASSNAAVRGHEQYF.

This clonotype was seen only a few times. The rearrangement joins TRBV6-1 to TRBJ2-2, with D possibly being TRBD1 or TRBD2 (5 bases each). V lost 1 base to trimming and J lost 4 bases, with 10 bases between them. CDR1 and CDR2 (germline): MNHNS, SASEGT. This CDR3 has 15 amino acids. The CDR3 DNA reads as TGTGCCAGCAGTGAAGGGGGGTTCGGCACCGGGGAGCTGTTTTTT. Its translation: CASSEGGFGTGELFF.

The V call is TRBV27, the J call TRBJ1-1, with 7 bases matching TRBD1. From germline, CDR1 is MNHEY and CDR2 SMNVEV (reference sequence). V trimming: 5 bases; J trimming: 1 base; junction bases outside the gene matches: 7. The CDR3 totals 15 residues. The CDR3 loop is CASSTYRGGNTEAFF. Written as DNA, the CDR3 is TGTGCCAGCAGTACATACAGGGGCGGGAACACTGAAGCTTTCTTT.

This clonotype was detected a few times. The CDR3 DNA sequence: TGTGCCAGCAGCTTCGGTGGGGCAGGGGAAAATCAGCCCCAGCATTTT. This sequence encodes CASSFGGAGENQPQHF. V gene TRBV5-4 combines with J gene TRBJ1-5; possibly TRBD1 for D (6 bases). The germline V gene encodes CDR1 SGHNT and CDR2 YYREEE (reference sequence). Deletions cut 2 bases from V and 4 bases from J, with 16 bases between. CDR3 length: 16 residues.

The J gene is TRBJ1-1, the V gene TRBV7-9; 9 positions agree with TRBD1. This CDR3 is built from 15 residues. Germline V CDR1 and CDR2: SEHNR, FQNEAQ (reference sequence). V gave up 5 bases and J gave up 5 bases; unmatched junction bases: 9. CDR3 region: CASSINRGLRTEAFF. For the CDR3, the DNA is TGTGCCAGCAGCATAAACAGGGGGCTGAGAACTGAAGCTTTCTTT.

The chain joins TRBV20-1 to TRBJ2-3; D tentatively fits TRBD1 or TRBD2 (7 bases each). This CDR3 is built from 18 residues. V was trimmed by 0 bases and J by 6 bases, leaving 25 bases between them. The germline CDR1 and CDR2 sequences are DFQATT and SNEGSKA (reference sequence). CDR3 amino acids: CSARDRAGGDALWDTQYF. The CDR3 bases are TGCAGTGCTAGAGATCGTGCAGGGGGGGACGCGCTGTGGGATACGCAGTATTTT.

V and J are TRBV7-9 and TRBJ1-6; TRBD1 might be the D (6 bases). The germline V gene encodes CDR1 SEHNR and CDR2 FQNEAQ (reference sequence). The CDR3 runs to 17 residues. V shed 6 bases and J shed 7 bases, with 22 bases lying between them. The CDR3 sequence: CASSPLAGPQGNSPLHF. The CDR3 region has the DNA TGTGCCAGCAGTCCTCTGGCCGGGCCCCAGGGGAATTCACCCCTCCACTTT.

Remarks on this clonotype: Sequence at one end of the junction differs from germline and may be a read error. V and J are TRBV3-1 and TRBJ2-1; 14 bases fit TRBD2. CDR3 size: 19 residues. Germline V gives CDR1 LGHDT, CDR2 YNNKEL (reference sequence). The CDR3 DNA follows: TGTGCCACCAGCCAAGATATCGGGACTAGCGGGAGTCCCAGGGTTGAGCAGTTCTTC. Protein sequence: CATSQDIGTSGSPRVEQFF.

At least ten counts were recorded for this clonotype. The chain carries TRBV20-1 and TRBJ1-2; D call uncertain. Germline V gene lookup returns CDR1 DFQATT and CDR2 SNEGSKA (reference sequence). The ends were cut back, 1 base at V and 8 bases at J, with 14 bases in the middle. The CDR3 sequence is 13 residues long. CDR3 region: CSARGPGPAGYTF. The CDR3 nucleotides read TGCAGTGCTAGAGGTCCCGGCCCCGCGGGCTACACCTTC.

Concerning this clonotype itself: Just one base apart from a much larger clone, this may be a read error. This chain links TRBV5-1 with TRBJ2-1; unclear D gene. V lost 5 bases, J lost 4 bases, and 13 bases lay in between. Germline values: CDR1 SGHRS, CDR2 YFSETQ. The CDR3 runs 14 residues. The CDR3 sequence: CASSPGNLYNEQFF. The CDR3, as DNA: TGCGCCAGCAGTCCAGGAAACCTATACAATGAGCAGTTCTTC.

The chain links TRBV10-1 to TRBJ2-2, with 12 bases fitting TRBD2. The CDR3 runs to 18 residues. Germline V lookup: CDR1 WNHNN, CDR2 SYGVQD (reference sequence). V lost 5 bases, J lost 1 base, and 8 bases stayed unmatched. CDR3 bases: TGCGCCAGCAGTAAACCGGGACTAGCGGGTAGGAACACCGGGGAGCTGTTTTTT. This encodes CASSKPGLAGRNTGELFF.

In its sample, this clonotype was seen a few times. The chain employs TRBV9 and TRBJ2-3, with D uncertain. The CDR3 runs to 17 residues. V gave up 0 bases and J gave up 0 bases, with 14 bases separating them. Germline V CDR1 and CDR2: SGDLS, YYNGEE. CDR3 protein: CASSVGPLSISTDTQYF. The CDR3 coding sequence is TGTGCCAGCAGCGTAGGACCTCTCTCGATTAGCACAGATACGCAGTATTTT.

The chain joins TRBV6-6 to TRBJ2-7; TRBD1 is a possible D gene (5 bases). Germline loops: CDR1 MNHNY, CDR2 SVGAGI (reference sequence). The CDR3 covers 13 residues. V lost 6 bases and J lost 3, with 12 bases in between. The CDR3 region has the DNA TGTGCCAGCAGAGAGACAGTAATCTACGAGCAGTACTTC. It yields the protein CASRETVIYEQYF.

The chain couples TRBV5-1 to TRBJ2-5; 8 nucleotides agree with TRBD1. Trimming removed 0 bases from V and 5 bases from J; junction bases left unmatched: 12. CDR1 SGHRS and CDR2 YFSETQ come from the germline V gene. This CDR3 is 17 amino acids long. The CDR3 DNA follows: TGCGCCAGCAGCTTGGAGGACAGGACAGGGTTTCAGGAGACCCAGTACTTC. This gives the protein CASSLEDRTGFQETQYF.

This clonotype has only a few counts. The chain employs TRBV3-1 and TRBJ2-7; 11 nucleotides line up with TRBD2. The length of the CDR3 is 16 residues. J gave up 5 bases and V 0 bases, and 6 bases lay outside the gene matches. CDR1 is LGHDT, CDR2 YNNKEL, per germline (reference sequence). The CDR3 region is CASSQETLAGEHEQYF. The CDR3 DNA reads TGTGCCAGCAGCCAAGAAACACTAGCGGGAGAACACGAGCAGTACTTC.

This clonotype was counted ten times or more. The CDR3 spells CAISESTVPYEQYF. CDR3 coding DNA: TGTGCCATCAGTGAGTCGACAGTTCCCTACGAGCAGTACTTC. This chain joins TRBV10-3 and TRBJ2-7; maybe TRBD1 (5 bases). This CDR3 spans 14 amino acids. Germline V gene sequence: CDR1 ENHRY, CDR2 SYGVKD. Trimming stripped 0 bases from V and 2 bases from J, with 8 bases between.